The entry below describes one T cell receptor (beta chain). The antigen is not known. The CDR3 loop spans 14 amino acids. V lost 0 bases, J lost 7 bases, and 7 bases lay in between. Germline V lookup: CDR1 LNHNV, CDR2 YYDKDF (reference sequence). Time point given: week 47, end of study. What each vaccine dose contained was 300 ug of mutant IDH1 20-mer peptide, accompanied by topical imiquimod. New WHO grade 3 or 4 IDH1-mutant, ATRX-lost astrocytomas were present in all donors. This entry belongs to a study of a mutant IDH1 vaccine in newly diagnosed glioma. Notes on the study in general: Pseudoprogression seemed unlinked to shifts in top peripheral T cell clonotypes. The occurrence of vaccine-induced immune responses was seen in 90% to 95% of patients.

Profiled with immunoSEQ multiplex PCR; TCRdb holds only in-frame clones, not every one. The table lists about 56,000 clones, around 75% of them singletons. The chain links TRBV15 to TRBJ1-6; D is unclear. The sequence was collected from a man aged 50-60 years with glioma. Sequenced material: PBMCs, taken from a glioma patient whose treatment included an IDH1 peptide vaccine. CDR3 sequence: CATSREGVNSPLHF. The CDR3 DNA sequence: TGTGCCACCAGCAGAGAGGGTGTCAATTCACCCCTCCACTTT.